Detailed here is one TCR beta chain. This clone was observed many times. The antigen this receptor binds is unknown. Base qualities are not provided; no much larger clone lies one nucleotide away. Library construction relied on PCR. For sequencing, an Illumina HiSeq 4000 was employed. The TCR beta-chain CDR3 region of each patient was profiled by high-throughput sequencing. Per the source publication's procedure: A classifier to discriminate distant-metastatic papillary thyroid cancer patients was built from CDR3 differences across clinicopathological groups. To measure repertoire diversity the researchers used the Shannon index, while the Morisita-Horn index served to gauge how similar the tumor and blood repertoires were. TCRdb applied fastp at Q25 and MiXCR to the public reads, then kept only in-frame beta chains. It is TCRdb's table, rather than the study itself, that gives the V and J calls and clone size. This sample lists about 15,000 clones; around 20% were detected once. Around 12% of the sample is held by the ten biggest clonotypes.

The data stem from a study of metastatic and nonmetastatic thyroid tumors (TCRdb year 2020). Broadly, across the study: Repertoires were compared across peripheral blood and tumor or nodule tissue samples from malignant and benign thyroid patients. What the study reported, not specific to this receptor: In both blood and tumor samples, malignant tumors were reported to have significantly higher TCR beta diversity than benign nodules.

Before undergoing thyroid surgery, none of the patients had been given any kind of treatment. Using T-cell receptor beta sequencing, the researchers looked back retrospectively at clinical samples from patients, gathered between the early 2010s and the late 2010s. Sequencing was carried out using tumor tissue. The receptor was derived from a female donor with papillary thyroid cancer or a benign thyroid nodule (not recorded which). Some clones in this sample may be carry-over from other donors' samples.

The CDR3 region has the sequence CASSQDSRIEAFF. The nucleotides read TGTGCCAGCAGCCAAGATTCCAGGATTGAAGCTTTCTTT. This receptor chain uses TRBV3-1 and TRBJ1-1; the D segment cannot be called with confidence. V and J lose 0 bases and 7 bases, and a span of 9 bases separates them. The CDR3 covers 13 residues, taking in both the cysteine and the phenylalanine. CDR3 DNA only is kept here, 39 bases in frame from base 1. Sequences LGHDT (CDR1) and YNNKEL (CDR2) are obtained from the germline V gene (reference sequence).